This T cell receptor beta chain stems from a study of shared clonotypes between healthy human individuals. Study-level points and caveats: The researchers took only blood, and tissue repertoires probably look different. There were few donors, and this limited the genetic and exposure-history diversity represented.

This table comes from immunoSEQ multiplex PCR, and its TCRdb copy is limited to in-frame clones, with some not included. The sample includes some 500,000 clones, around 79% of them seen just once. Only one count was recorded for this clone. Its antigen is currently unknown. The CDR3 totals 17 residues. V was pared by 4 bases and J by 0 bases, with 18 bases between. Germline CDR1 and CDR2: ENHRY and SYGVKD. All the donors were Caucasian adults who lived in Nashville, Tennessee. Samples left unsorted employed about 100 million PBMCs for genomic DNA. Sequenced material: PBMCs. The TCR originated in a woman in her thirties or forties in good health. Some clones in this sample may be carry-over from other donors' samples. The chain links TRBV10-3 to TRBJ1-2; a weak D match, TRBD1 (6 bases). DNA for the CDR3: TGTGCCATCAGTGGGACCCCTCGGCAGGGGACTAACTATGGCTACACCTTC. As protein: CAISGTPRQGTNYGYTF.